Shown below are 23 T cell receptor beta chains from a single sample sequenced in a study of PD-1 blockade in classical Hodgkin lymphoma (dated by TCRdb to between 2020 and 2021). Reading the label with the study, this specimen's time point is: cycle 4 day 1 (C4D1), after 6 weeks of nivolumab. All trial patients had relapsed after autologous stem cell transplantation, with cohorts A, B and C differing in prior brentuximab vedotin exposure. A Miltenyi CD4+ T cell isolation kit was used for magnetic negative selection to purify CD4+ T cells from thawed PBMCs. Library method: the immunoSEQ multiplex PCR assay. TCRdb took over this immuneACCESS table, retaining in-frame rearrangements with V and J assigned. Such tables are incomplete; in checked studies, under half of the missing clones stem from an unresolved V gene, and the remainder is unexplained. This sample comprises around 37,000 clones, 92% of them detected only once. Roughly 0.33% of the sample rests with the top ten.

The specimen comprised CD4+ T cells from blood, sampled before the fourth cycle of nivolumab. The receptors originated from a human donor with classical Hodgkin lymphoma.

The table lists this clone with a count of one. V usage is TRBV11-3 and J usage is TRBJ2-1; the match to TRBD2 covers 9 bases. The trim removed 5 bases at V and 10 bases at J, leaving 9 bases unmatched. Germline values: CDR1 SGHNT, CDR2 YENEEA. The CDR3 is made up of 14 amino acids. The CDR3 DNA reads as TGTGCCAGCAGCCCAGCGGGGGGTGGCGGGGAGCAGTTCTTC. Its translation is CASSPAGGGGEQFF.

This CDR3 reads CSATEINEQFF. The CDR3 DNA sequence: TGCAGTGCTACCGAAATCAATGAGCAGTTCTTC. The chain is built from TRBV20-1 and TRBJ2-1; D is uncertain. Trimming removed 4 bases at V and 6 bases at J, with 7 bases between. The V gene's germline CDR1 is DFQATT and CDR2 SNEGSKA (reference sequence). The CDR3 runs to 11 residues.

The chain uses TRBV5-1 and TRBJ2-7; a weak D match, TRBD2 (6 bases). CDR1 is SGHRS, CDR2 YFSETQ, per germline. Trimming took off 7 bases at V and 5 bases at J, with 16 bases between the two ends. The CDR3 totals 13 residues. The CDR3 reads CASRSGRQDEQYF. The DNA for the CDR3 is TGCGCCAGCCGAAGTGGGAGGCAAGACGAGCAGTACTTC.

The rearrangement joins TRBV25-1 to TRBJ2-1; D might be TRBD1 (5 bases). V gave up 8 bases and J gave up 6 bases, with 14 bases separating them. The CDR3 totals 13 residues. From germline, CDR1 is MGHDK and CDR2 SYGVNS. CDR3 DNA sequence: TGTGCCAGCGGGGCCCGACTGGCCAATGAGCAGTTCTTC. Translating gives CASGARLANEQFF. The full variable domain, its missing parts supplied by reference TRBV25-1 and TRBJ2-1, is EADIYQTPRYLVIGTGKKITLECSQTMGHDKMYWYQQDPGMELHLIHYSYGVNSTEKGDLSSESTVSRIRTEHFPLTLESARPSHTSQYLCASGARLANEQFFGPGTRLTVL.

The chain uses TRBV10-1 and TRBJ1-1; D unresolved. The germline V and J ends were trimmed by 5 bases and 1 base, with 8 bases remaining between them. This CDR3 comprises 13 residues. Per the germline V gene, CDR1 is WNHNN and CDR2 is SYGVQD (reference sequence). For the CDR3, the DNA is TGCGCCAGCAGTAAAGAGGGGAACACTGAAGCTTTCTTT. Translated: CASSKEGNTEAFF.

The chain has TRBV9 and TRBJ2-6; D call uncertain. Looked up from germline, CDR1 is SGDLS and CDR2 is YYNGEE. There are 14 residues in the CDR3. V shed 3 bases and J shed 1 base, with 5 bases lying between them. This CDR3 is CASSDISGANVLTF. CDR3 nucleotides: TGTGCCAGCAGCGACATATCTGGGGCCAACGTCCTGACTTTC. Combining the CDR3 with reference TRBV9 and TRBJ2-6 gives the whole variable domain DSGVTQTPKHLITATGQRVTLRCSPRSGDLSVYWYQQSLDQGLQFLIQYYNGEERAKGNILERFSAQQFPDLHSELNLSSLELGDSALYFCASSDISGANVLTFGAGSRLTVL.

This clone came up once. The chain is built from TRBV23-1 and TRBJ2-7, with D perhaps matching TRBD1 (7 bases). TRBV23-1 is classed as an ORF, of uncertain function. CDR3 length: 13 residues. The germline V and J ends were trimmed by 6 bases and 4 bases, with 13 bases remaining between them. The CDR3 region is CASSKQGTYEQYF. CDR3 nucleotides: TGCGCCAGCAGCAAACAGGGGACTTACGAGCAGTACTTC.

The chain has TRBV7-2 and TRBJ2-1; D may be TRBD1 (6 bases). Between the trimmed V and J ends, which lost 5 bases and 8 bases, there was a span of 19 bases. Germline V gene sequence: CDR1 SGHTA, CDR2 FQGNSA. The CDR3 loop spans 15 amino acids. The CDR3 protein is CASSLQGSEWDEQFF. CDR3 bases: TGTGCCAGCAGCCTACAGGGATCCGAATGGGATGAGCAGTTCTTC.

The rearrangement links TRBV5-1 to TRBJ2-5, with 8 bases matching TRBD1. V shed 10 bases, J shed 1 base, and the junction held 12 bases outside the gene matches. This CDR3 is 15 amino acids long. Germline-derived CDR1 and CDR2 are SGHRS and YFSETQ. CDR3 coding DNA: TGCGCCTCCAGGGCGTCAGGGGGCTTCCAAGAGACCCAGTACTTC. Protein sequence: CASRASGGFQETQYF.

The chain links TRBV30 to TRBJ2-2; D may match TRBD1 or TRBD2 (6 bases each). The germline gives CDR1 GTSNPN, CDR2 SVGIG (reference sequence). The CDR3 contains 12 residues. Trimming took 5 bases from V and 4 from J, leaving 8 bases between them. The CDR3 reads CAWEGGTGELFF. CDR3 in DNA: TGTGCCTGGGAGGGGGGCACCGGGGAGCTGTTTTTT.

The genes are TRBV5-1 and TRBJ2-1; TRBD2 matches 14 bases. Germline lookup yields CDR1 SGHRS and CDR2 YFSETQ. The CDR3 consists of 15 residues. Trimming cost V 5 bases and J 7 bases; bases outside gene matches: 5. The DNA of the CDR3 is TGCGCCAGCAGGGAAGGACTAGCGGGAGGAAATGAGCAGTTCTTC. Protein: CASREGLAGGNEQFF. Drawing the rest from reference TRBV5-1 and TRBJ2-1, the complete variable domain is KAGVTQTPRYLIKTRGQQVTLSCSPISGHRSVSWYQQTPGQGLQFLFEYFSETQRNKGNFPGRFSGRQFSNSRSEMNVSTLELGDSALYLCASREGLAGGNEQFFGPGTRLTVL.

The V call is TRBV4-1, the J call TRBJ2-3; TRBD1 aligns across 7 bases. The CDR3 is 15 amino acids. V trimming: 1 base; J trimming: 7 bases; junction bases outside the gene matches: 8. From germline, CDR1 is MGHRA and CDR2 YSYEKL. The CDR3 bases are TGCGCCAGCAGCCAAGCGACAGGGTTCCTCAATACGCAGTATTTT. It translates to CASSQATGFLNTQYF.

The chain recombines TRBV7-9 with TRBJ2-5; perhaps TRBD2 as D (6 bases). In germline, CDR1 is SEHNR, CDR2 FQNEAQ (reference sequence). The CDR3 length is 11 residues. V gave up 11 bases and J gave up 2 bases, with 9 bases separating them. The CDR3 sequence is CAGAGQETQYF. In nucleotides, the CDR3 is TGTGCCGGAGCGGGTCAAGAGACCCAGTACTTC.

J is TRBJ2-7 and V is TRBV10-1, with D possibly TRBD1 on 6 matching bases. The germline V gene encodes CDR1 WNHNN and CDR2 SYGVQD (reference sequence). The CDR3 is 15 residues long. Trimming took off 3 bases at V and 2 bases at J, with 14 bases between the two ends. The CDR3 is CASSDRTVAAYEQYF. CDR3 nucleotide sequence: TGCGCCAGCAGTGATCGGACAGTTGCAGCCTACGAGCAGTACTTC.

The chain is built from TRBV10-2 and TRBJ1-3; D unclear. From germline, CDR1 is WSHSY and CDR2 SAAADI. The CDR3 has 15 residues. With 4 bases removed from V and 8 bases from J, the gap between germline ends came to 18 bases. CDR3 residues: CASSGNVHDAYTIYF. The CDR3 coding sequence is TGCGCCAGCAGTGGCAATGTTCACGACGCATACACCATATATTTT.

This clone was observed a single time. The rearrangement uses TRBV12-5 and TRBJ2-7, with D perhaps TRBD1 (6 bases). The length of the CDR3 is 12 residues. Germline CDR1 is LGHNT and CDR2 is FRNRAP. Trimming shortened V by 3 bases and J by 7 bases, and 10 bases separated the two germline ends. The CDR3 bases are TGTGCTAGTGGTTTACAGGGCAGGGAGCAGTACTTC. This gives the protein CASGLQGREQYF.

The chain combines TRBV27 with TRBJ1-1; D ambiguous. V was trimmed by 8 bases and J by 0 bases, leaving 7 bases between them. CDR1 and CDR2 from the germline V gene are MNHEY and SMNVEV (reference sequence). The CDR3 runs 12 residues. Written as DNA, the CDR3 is TGTGCCAGCGGGTGGCTGAACACTGAAGCTTTCTTT. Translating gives CASGWLNTEAFF.

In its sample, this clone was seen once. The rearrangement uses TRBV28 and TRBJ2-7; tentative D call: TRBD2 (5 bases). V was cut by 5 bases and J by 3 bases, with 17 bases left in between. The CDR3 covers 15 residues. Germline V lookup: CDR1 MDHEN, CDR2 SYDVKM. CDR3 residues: CASSPQLGRLYEQYF. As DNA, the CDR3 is TGTGCCAGCAGTCCCCAGTTGGGGAGACTCTACGAGCAGTACTTC.

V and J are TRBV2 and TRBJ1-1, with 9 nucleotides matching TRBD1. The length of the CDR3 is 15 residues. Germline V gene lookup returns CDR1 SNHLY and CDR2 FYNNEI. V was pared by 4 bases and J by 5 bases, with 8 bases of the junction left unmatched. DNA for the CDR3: TGTGCCAGCAGTGCTACGGACAGGGGTTGGACTGAAGCTTTCTTT. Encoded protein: CASSATDRGWTEAFF. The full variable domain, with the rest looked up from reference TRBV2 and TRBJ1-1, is EPEVTQTPSHQVTQMGQEVILRCVPISNHLYFYWYRQILGQKVEFLVSFYNNEISEKSEIFDDQFSVERPDGSNFTLKIRSTKLEDSAMYFCASSATDRGWTEAFFGQGTRLTVV.

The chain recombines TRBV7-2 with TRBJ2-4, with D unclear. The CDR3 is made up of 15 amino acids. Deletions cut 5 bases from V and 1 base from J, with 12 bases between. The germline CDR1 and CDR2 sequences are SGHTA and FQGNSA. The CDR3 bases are TGTGCCAGCAGCCGGACCGGTGGGGCCAAAAACATTCAGTACTTC. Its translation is CASSRTGGAKNIQYF.

The CDR3 sequence: CAWSSIVGNQPQHF. CDR3 sequence (DNA): TGTGCCTGGAGTTCGATAGTGGGCAATCAGCCCCAGCATTTT. The chain employs TRBV30 and TRBJ1-5; D uncertain. V lost 2 bases to trimming and J lost 2 bases, with 10 bases between them. This CDR3 has 14 amino acids. The germline V gene has CDR1 GTSNPN and CDR2 SVGIG (reference sequence).

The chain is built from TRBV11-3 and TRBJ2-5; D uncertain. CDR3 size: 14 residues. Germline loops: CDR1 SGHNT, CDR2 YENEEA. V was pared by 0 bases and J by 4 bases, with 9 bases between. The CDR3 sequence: CASSLDPAAETQYF. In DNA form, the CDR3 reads TGTGCCAGCAGCTTAGACCCCGCGGCAGAGACCCAGTACTTC.

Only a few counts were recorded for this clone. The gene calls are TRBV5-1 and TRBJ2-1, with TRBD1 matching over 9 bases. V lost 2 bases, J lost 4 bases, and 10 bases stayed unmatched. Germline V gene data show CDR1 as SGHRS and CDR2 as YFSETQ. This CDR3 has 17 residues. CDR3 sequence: CASSFPPAGQGYNEQFF. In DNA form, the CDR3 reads TGCGCCAGCAGCTTCCCCCCAGCGGGACAGGGTTACAATGAGCAGTTCTTC.